The 30 T cell receptor beta chains listed next were all sequenced from one sample in a study of T cell repertoires in cytomegalovirus infection. From the reads, TCRdb called clonotypes with MiXCR, one entry per CDR3 protein. Of hundreds of thousands of distinct CDR3 sequences in the sample, roughly 15% were seen once. Input material: PBMCs. Source of these receptors: a human donor in good health (CMV status not recorded). Some clones in this sample may be carry-over from other donors' samples.

V gene TRBV5-4 combines with J gene TRBJ2-7; 8 bases agree with TRBD2. The germline CDR1 and CDR2 sequences are SGHNT and YYREEE (reference sequence). The CDR3 is 16 amino acids. V dropped 4 bases and J dropped 1; count of bases not matched to a gene: 10. CDR3 protein: CASSRTAGAPSYEQYF. The DNA of the CDR3 is TGTGCCAGCAGCCGAACAGCGGGGGCCCCTTCCTACGAGCAGTACTTC.

In the case of this clonotype: A much larger clone sits a single nucleotide away, making a read error possible. The chain has TRBV12-3 or TRBV12-4 and TRBJ1-5; D gene unclear. The CDR3 sequence is 13 residues long. V was cut by 3 bases and J by 6 bases, with 9 bases left in between. The DNA for the CDR3 is TGTGCCAGCAGTTTTGCAGACACTCAGCCCCAGCATTTT. It specifies CASSFADTQPQHF.

V gene TRBV5-4 combines with J gene TRBJ2-5; TRBD2 is a possible D gene (7 bases). V was trimmed by 4 bases and J by 5 bases, leaving 21 bases between them. The CDR3 sequence is 16 residues long. The V gene's germline CDR1 is SGHNT and CDR2 YYREEE (reference sequence). Written as DNA, the CDR3 is TGTGCCAGCAGCCCAGGGGCCGGGAGGACCGGGGAGACCCAGTACTTC. It is translated as CASSPGAGRTGETQYF.

The V gene is TRBV20-1, the J gene TRBJ2-5; the D gene could be TRBD1 or TRBD2 (6 bases each). CDR3 length equals 16 residues. V gave up 2 bases and J gave up 2 bases, with 18 bases separating them. CDR1 is DFQATT, CDR2 SNEGSKA, per germline (reference sequence). The CDR3 here is CSARRKVRDKQETQYF. CDR3 DNA sequence: TGCAGTGCTAGAAGAAAAGTGCGGGACAAACAAGAGACCCAGTACTTC.

This clonotype has just a few counts. The J gene is TRBJ2-1, the V gene TRBV20-1, with D unclear. Germline assignment: CDR1 DFQATT and CDR2 SNEGSKA (reference sequence). This CDR3 spans 15 amino acids. The V gene lost 2 bases and the J gene lost 0 bases, with 11 bases spanning the gap. The CDR3 coding sequence is TGCAGTGCTAGATCTGGGGATGGCTCCTACAATGAGCAGTTCTTC. Amino acid sequence: CSARSGDGSYNEQFF.

V gene TRBV19 combines with J gene TRBJ2-7; 9 nucleotides line up with TRBD1. The length of the CDR3 is 14 residues. Germline CDR1 LNHDA, CDR2 SQIVND (reference sequence). After removal of 6 bases from V and 4 bases from J, the junction contained 7 bases not matched to a gene. The CDR3 region is CASSQNRGLYEQYF. CDR3 DNA sequence: TGTGCCAGTAGCCAGAACAGGGGGCTATACGAGCAGTACTTC.

In this sample, this clonotype turned up many times. The chain has TRBV12-3 or TRBV12-4 and TRBJ2-3, with TRBD2 matching 9 bases. The V and J ends lost 3 bases and 12 bases, in that order; junction bases with no gene match: 7. The length of the CDR3 is 13 residues. In DNA, the CDR3 is TGTGCCAGCAGTTTGGGGGAGCGGGGGGCACAGTATTTT. It translates to CASSLGERGAQYF.

This clonotype was found a few times. J is TRBJ2-2 and V is TRBV12-3 or TRBV12-4; D call uncertain. CDR3 length: 15 residues. V was trimmed by 4 bases and J by 7 bases, leaving 16 bases between them. CDR3 amino acids: CASSYLTTMGGELFF. The CDR3 DNA is TGTGCCAGCAGTTACCTGACAACGATGGGCGGGGAGCTGTTTTTT.

The table lists this clonotype with a few counts. V is TRBV27 and J is TRBJ1-2; 9 nucleotides align to TRBD1. This CDR3 region has 13 residues. Trimming took 6 bases from V and 8 from J; bases not matched to a gene: 7. Germline V CDR1 and CDR2: MNHEY, SMNVEV (reference sequence). The CDR3 loop reads CASSKGTGSGYTF. CDR3 nucleotide sequence: TGTGCCAGCAGCAAAGGGACAGGGAGCGGCTACACCTTC.

This clonotype has a count of ten or more. The V and J genes are TRBV10-3 and TRBJ1-6; TRBD1 aligns across 9 bases. This CDR3 spans 13 amino acids. V lost 2 bases to trimming and J lost 15 bases; unmatched junction nucleotides: 5. Looked up from germline, CDR1 is ENHRY and CDR2 is SYGVKD. The CDR3 loop is CAISEVDRGNLHF. In nucleotides, the CDR3 is TGTGCCATCAGTGAGGTGGACAGGGGCAACCTCCACTTT.

There are a few counts of this clonotype. The CDR3 coding sequence is TGTGCCAGCAGTCAACAAAGACAGGGACTTGCAACTAATGAAAAACTGTTTTTT. Its translation is CASSQQRQGLATNEKLFF. The chain carries TRBV12-3 or TRBV12-4 and TRBJ1-4; 7 bases map to TRBD1. This CDR3 has 18 residues. The trim removed 5 bases at V and 0 bases at J, leaving 12 bases unmatched.

About this clonotype: A read error may produce the germline difference seen at one junction end. This rearrangement joins TRBV10-3 to TRBJ2-3, with D possibly being TRBD2 (7 bases). CDR3 length equals 14 residues. In germline, CDR1 is ENHRY, CDR2 SYGVKD. The CDR3 DNA is TGTGCCACCCATATCGGGGAGGGGGAGGATATGCAGTATTTT. Translated: CATHIGEGEDMQYF.

The chain uses TRBV27 and TRBJ2-3; 7 bases are a match to TRBD2. CDR3 length: 16 residues. V shed 8 bases, J shed 0 bases, and the junction held 11 bases outside the gene matches. Per the germline V gene, CDR1 is MNHEY and CDR2 is SMNVEV (reference sequence). The CDR3 spells CASRNRGRASTDTQYF. For the CDR3, the DNA is TGTGCCAGCCGAAACCGGGGGAGGGCTAGCACAGATACGCAGTATTTT.

CDR3 bases: TGTGCCAGCAGCCAAGATTCGGCGCCAGGCGCGGCCCTCCACTTT. Encoded protein: CASSQDSAPGAALHF. The chain employs TRBV4-2 and TRBJ1-6, with D hard to call. Germline V gene data show CDR1 as LGHNA and CDR2 as YNFKEQ. The V gene lost 0 bases and the J gene lost 14 bases, with 17 bases spanning the gap. The CDR3 has 15 amino acids.

This clonotype was observed many times. The rearrangement joins TRBV12-3 or TRBV12-4 to TRBJ2-7; tentative D call: TRBD1 (5 bases). With 7 bases removed from V and 6 bases from J, the gap between germline ends came to 16 bases. The CDR3 has 13 amino acids. CDR3 amino acids: CASNLNQGGEQYF. CDR3 nucleotides: TGTGCCAGCAACCTGAATCAGGGCGGCGAGCAGTACTTC.

This clonotype was counted between two and nine times. The V and J genes are TRBV28 and TRBJ1-1; TRBD1 agrees at 9 bases. Germline V CDR1 and CDR2: MDHEN, SYDVKM. CDR3 length: 24 residues. The V gene end was trimmed by 1 base and the J gene end by 1 base; junction bases not matched to a gene: 28. The CDR3 nucleotides read TGTGCCAGCAGTTTATCGGTTTTCGGGACAGGGTTCGAGGTAAACCTGTCGAGGAACACTGAAGCTTTCTTT. It translates to CASSLSVFGTGFEVNLSRNTEAFF.

This chain joins TRBV12-3 or TRBV12-4 and TRBJ1-1; tentative D call: TRBD1 (6 bases). The V end lost 5 bases, the J end lost 7 bases, and 11 bases lay between the germline ends. The length of the CDR3 is 12 residues. CDR3 nucleotides: TGTGCCAGCAGTGTCGGGACACGTGAAGCTTTCTTT. Protein: CASSVGTREAFF.

J is TRBJ1-4 and V is TRBV20-1; D unresolved. V was pared by 2 bases and J by 8 bases, with 30 bases between. Looked up from germline, CDR1 is DFQATT and CDR2 is SNEGSKA (reference sequence). The CDR3 runs 19 residues. CDR3 sequence (DNA): TGCAGTGCTAGACCTAAGGAGTTGGTGGGGTCTGTTTTTTTAGAAAAACTGTTTTTT. Translating it yields CSARPKELVGSVFLEKLFF.

This clonotype was seen at least ten times. The rearrangement joins TRBV7-2 to TRBJ1-5; D is unresolved. With 3 bases removed from V and 3 bases from J, the gap between germline ends came to 3 bases. CDR1 SGHTA and CDR2 FQGNSA come from the germline V gene. The CDR3 sequence is 12 residues long. The CDR3 loop reads CASSLANQPQHF. CDR3 sequence (DNA): TGTGCCAGCAGCTTGGCCAATCAGCCCCAGCATTTT.

The chain uses TRBV20-1 and TRBJ1-6; D unclear. The CDR3 is made up of 13 amino acids. V lost 5 bases and J lost 5, with 10 bases in between. CDR1 DFQATT and CDR2 SNEGSKA come from the germline V gene (reference sequence). In DNA form, the CDR3 reads TGCAGTGCTCCCCGGGGAAATAATTCACCCCTCCACTTT. Translating gives CSAPRGNNSPLHF.

This chain joins TRBV19 and TRBJ2-1; unclear D gene. Trimming took off 4 bases at V and 9 bases at J, with 4 bases between the two ends. In germline, CDR1 is LNHDA, CDR2 SQIVND (reference sequence). The CDR3 loop spans 10 amino acids. CDR3 residues: CASSSGEQFF. The CDR3 bases are TGTGCCAGTAGTAGCGGTGAGCAGTTCTTC.

The sample holds a few counts of this clonotype. The rearrangement links TRBV5-4 to TRBJ2-3; maybe TRBD1 (6 bases). Deletions cut 0 bases from V and 2 bases from J, with 13 bases between. Germline CDR1 SGHNT, CDR2 YYREEE (reference sequence). This CDR3 is 16 amino acids long. CDR3 in DNA: TGTGCCAGCAGCTTGGCAGGGGTCGGGGTCACAGATACGCAGTATTTT. Translating it yields CASSLAGVGVTDTQYF.

In this sample, this clonotype turned up a few times. V usage is TRBV6-6 and J usage is TRBJ1-2; D might be TRBD1 (5 bases). V was pared by 8 bases and J by 4 bases, with 14 bases between. CDR3 length: 13 residues. The germline V gene has CDR1 MNHNY and CDR2 SVGAGI (reference sequence). CDR3 in amino acids: CASYLGVGYGYTF. The CDR3 region has the DNA TGTGCCAGCTATTTAGGGGTCGGCTATGGCTACACCTTC.

This clonotype occurred many times. V usage is TRBV11-2 and J usage is TRBJ1-1; D is ambiguous. The CDR3 length is 14 residues. Trimming removed 5 bases at V and 6 bases at J, with 16 bases between. The germline V gene encodes CDR1 SGHAT and CDR2 FQNNGV. DNA of the CDR3: TGTGCCAGCAGCCGTGGGAACATACGCCCTGAAGCTTTCTTT. This encodes CASSRGNIRPEAFF. Drawing the rest from reference TRBV11-2 and TRBJ1-1, the complete variable domain is EAGVAQSPRYKIIEKRQSVAFWCNPISGHATLYWYQQILGQGPKLLIQFQNNGVVDDSQLPKDRFSAERLKGVDSTLKIQPAKLEDSAVYLCASSRGNIRPEAFFGQGTRLTVV.

This chain connects TRBV10-3 to TRBJ1-2; perhaps TRBD1 as D (5 bases). V shed 8 bases and J shed 2 bases, with 9 bases lying between them. Germline lookup yields CDR1 ENHRY and CDR2 SYGVKD. The CDR3 contains 12 residues. The CDR3 DNA follows: TGTGCCATCGGGGGGGGAAACTATGGCTACACCTTC. Its protein product is CAIGGGNYGYTF.

V and J are TRBV6-5 and TRBJ2-3, with D possibly matching TRBD1 (5 bases). Trimming took off 4 bases at V and 9 bases at J, with 11 bases between the two ends. The CDR3 spans 12 residues. CDR1 is MNHEY, CDR2 SVGAGI, per germline. This CDR3 is CASSSDRDTQYF. The CDR3 DNA reads TGTGCCAGCAGTTCTGACAGAGACACGCAGTATTTT.

This clonotype was found many times. The chain couples TRBV7-2 to TRBJ2-5; D is perhaps TRBD1 or TRBD2 (6 bases each). This CDR3 comprises 15 residues. Germline CDR1 reads SGHTA; CDR2 reads FQGNSA. V was shortened by 4 bases and J by 6 bases, with 18 bases between the two germline ends. The CDR3 region is CASSSSTGAGKTQYF. In nucleotides, the CDR3 is TGTGCCAGCAGCTCCTCCACGGGGGCCGGAAAGACCCAGTACTTC.

In its sample, this clonotype was seen many times. V and J are TRBV11-2 and TRBJ2-7; 7 nucleotides match TRBD1. V gave up 5 bases and J gave up 2 bases; unmatched junction bases: 9. The length of the CDR3 is 15 residues. Germline values: CDR1 SGHAT, CDR2 FQNNGV. The CDR3 DNA sequence: TGTGCCAGCAGCACCCGTACCACAGGGGCCTACGAGCAGTACTTC. Its translation is CASSTRTTGAYEQYF.

This clonotype was detected many times. This chain joins TRBV7-2 and TRBJ2-5; D might be TRBD2 (5 bases). V lost 2 bases, J lost 7 bases, and 11 bases lay in between. The germline V gene encodes CDR1 SGHTA and CDR2 FQGNSA. The CDR3 is 13 residues long. Here the CDR3 reads CASSLLREGTQYF. CDR3 bases: TGTGCCAGCAGCTTACTACGAGAGGGGACCCAGTACTTC.

V is TRBV2 and J is TRBJ1-6; 11 bases match TRBD1. The CDR3 has 16 residues. Germline V gives CDR1 SNHLY, CDR2 FYNNEI. Trimming cost V 6 bases and J 3 bases; bases outside gene matches: 4. The CDR3 coding sequence is TGTGCCAGCAGCGGGACAGGGGGTCTCTATAATTCACCCCTCCACTTT. Translated, it gives CASSGTGGLYNSPLHF.